The 26 T cell receptor beta chains presented below share a single source sample, sequenced in a study of OX40 agonist ivuxolimab in advanced cancers. The method was immunoSEQ multiplex PCR; TCRdb's version includes in-frame clones alone and lacks a portion of them. The table shows around 100,000 clones, with over 75% occurring only once. The sample in question was CD4+ or CD8+ T cells sorted from blood, obtained in a trial of the OX40 agonist ivuxolimab. Every receptor here comes from an adult with an advanced solid tumor such as melanoma, head and neck, liver or kidney cancer.

This clone was observed a single time. The CDR3: CASSLGQSSGNTIYF. In nucleotides, the CDR3 is TGTGCCAGCAGCTTGGGACAGTCCTCTGGAAACACCATATATTTT. The chain couples TRBV11-2 to TRBJ1-3; the match to TRBD1 covers 7 bases. CDR1 is SGHAT and CDR2 is FQNNGV in the germline V gene. The CDR3 has 15 amino acids. The J segment lost 0 bases and the V segment lost 3 bases, leaving 2 bases of the junction unmatched. Supplemented by reference TRBV11-2 and TRBJ1-3, the full variable domain reads EAGVAQSPRYKIIEKRQSVAFWCNPISGHATLYWYQQILGQGPKLLIQFQNNGVVDDSQLPKDRFSAERLKGVDSTLKIQPAKLEDSAVYLCASSLGQSSGNTIYFGEGSWLTVV.

J is TRBJ2-5 and V is TRBV11-2; TRBD2 matches 7 bases. The CDR3 totals 15 residues. Germline CDR1 and CDR2: SGHAT and FQNNGV. V lost 4 bases and J lost 1; bases outside the gene matches: 6. The CDR3 DNA reads as TGTGCCAGCAGCTGGGGGGGACGGACCCAAGAGACCCAGTACTTC. Translation: CASSWGGRTQETQYF.

The rearrangement links TRBV7-8 to TRBJ2-7; 7 bases align to TRBD1. CDR1 and CDR2 (germline): SGHVS, FQNEAQ. The CDR3 is 12 residues long. The V gene end was trimmed by 5 bases and the J gene end by 4 bases; junction bases not matched to a gene: 2. CDR3 protein: CASSGTDYEQYF. CDR3 in DNA: TGTGCCAGCAGCGGGACAGATTACGAGCAGTACTTC.

This rearrangement joins TRBV5-8 to TRBJ2-1; 15 positions match TRBD2. With 3 bases clipped from V and 10 bases from J, the junction kept 2 bases outside the gene matches. The CDR3 consists of 14 residues. Germline-derived CDR1 and CDR2 are SGHTS and YDEGEE. DNA of the CDR3: TGTGCCAGCAGCTCGGGACTAGCGGGAGGCGAGCAGTTCTTC. Protein product: CASSSGLAGGEQFF.

Written as DNA, the CDR3 is TGCAGCGTTGAGGCAGGCCCCACCCGATGGACCCAGTACTTC. This translates into CSVEAGPTRWTQYF. The chain is built from TRBV29-1 and TRBJ2-5; no reliable D call. CDR3 length equals 14 residues. Between the trimmed V and J ends, which lost 3 bases and 7 bases, there was a span of 18 bases. The V gene's germline CDR1 is SQVTM and CDR2 ANQGSEA.

V usage is TRBV14 and J usage is TRBJ1-4; possibly TRBD1 for D (5 bases). V lost 1 base, J lost 11 bases, and 14 bases lay in between. The CDR3 runs 14 residues. In germline, CDR1 is SGHDN, CDR2 FVKESK. The CDR3 protein is CASSQGPGIGKLFF. Written as DNA, the CDR3 is TGTGCCAGCAGCCAAGGCCCAGGGATAGGGAAACTGTTTTTT.

The chain links TRBV6-6 to TRBJ1-2; 7 positions match TRBD1. Trimming at V came to 5 bases and at J to 1 base, leaving 7 bases not matched to a gene. Germline V gene lookup returns CDR1 MNHNY and CDR2 SVGAGI (reference sequence). The length of the CDR3 is 15 residues. The CDR3 here is CASSRQGSGNYGYTF. The CDR3 DNA sequence: TGTGCCAGCAGTAGACAGGGATCGGGTAACTATGGCTACACCTTC.

The chain employs TRBV19 and TRBJ1-5; 10 positions match TRBD1. The CDR3 sequence is 17 residues long. Germline V lookup: CDR1 LNHDA, CDR2 SQIVND (reference sequence). V lost 7 bases to trimming and J lost 0 bases; unmatched junction nucleotides: 9. CDR3 in DNA: TGTGCCAGTACCGCCGGGACAGGGGCTTATAGCAATCAGCCCCAGCATTTT. Its translation is CASTAGTGAYSNQPQHF.

J is TRBJ1-1 and V is TRBV5-4; maybe TRBD1 (5 bases). CDR1 and CDR2 (germline): SGHNT, YYREEE (reference sequence). The V gene lost 2 bases and the J gene lost 5 bases, with 10 bases spanning the gap. The length of the CDR3 is 13 residues. The CDR3 nucleotides read TGTGCCAGCAGCTTTCAGGGTAGAACTGAAGCTTTCTTT. Protein: CASSFQGRTEAFF.

The chain joins TRBV10-3 to TRBJ2-1; 10 positions agree with TRBD2. CDR1 is ENHRY, CDR2 SYGVKD, per germline. V lost 5 bases, J lost 0 bases, and 4 bases stayed unmatched. This CDR3 contains 16 residues. The CDR3 reads CAISFLAGASYNEQFF. The CDR3 DNA sequence: TGTGCCATCAGTTTTCTAGCGGGGGCCTCCTACAATGAGCAGTTCTTC.

The genes are TRBV9 and TRBJ2-2; TRBD1 aligns across 8 bases. The germline CDR1 and CDR2 sequences are SGDLS and YYNGEE. J lost 3 bases, V lost 3 bases, and 7 bases had no gene match. The CDR3 spans 16 residues. The CDR3 protein is CASSAPGQVDTGELFF. The CDR3 nucleotides read TGTGCCAGCAGCGCTCCGGGACAGGTCGACACCGGGGAGCTGTTTTTT.

The chain has TRBV5-1 and TRBJ2-7; the match to TRBD1 covers 7 bases. Trimming took 0 bases from V and 9 from J; bases not matched to a gene: 15. There are 16 residues in the CDR3. Germline loops: CDR1 SGHRS, CDR2 YFSETQ. The CDR3 is CASSLGVRGPDRRQYF. CDR3 DNA: TGCGCCAGCAGCTTGGGAGTTAGGGGGCCTGACCGACGGCAGTACTTC.

This sequence joins TRBV19 and TRBJ2-4; 8 bases are shared with TRBD1. Germline CDR1 reads LNHDA; CDR2 reads SQIVND (reference sequence). With V trimmed by 3 bases and J by 6 bases, 16 bases remained unmatched. The CDR3 contains 18 residues. The chain's CDR3 is CASSIGAGGARIGNIQYF. As DNA, the CDR3 is TGTGCCAGTAGTATCGGGGCAGGGGGCGCTCGGATCGGAAACATTCAGTACTTC. Combining the CDR3 with reference TRBV19 and TRBJ2-4 gives the whole variable domain DGGITQSPKYLFRKEGQNVTLSCEQNLNHDAMYWYRQDPGQGLRLIYYSQIVNDFQKGDIAEGYSVSREKKESFPLTVTSAQKNPTAFYLCASSIGAGGARIGNIQYFGAGTRLSVL.

The rearrangement joins TRBV19 to TRBJ2-1, with 12 positions matching TRBD1. Unmatched junction bases numbered 3, after V lost 7 bases and J lost 5 bases. Germline V gene data show CDR1 as LNHDA and CDR2 as SQIVND (reference sequence). The CDR3 contains 14 residues. This CDR3 is CASKGTGGHNEQFF. CDR3 coding DNA: TGTGCCAGTAAGGGGACAGGGGGCCACAATGAGCAGTTCTTC.

V and J are TRBV5-1 and TRBJ2-5; 7 nucleotides match TRBD1. V lost 0 bases and J lost 5; bases outside the gene matches: 10. The CDR3 consists of 16 residues. In germline, CDR1 is SGHRS, CDR2 YFSETQ. The CDR3 region is CASSLVGRGRSETQYF. Written as DNA, the CDR3 is TGCGCCAGCAGCTTGGTCGGCAGGGGGAGATCGGAGACCCAGTACTTC.

This clone was recorded a few times. The genes are TRBV19 and TRBJ2-7, with 7 bases lining up with TRBD1. The CDR3 is 15 residues long. The junction had 10 bases not matched to a gene; V was cut back by 6 bases and J by 2 bases. CDR1 is LNHDA and CDR2 is SQIVND in the germline V gene (reference sequence). The chain's CDR3 is CASRPYRDSTYEQYF. The CDR3 nucleotides read TGTGCCAGTAGACCCTACCGGGACAGTACCTACGAGCAGTACTTC. The whole variable domain, remainder taken from reference TRBV19 and TRBJ2-7, is DGGITQSPKYLFRKEGQNVTLSCEQNLNHDAMYWYRQDPGQGLRLIYYSQIVNDFQKGDIAEGYSVSREKKESFPLTVTSAQKNPTAFYLCASRPYRDSTYEQYFGPGTRLTVT.

J is TRBJ2-3 and V is TRBV5-4, with D tentatively TRBD2 (6 bases). CDR1 is SGHNT and CDR2 is YYREEE in the germline V gene (reference sequence). The CDR3 sequence is 14 residues long. The germline V and J ends were trimmed by 1 base and 5 bases, with 11 bases remaining between them. CDR3: CASSLNGGRDTQYF. CDR3 nucleotides: TGTGCCAGCAGCTTGAACGGGGGTCGAGATACGCAGTATTTT. Full variable domain (missing parts from reference TRBV5-4 and TRBJ2-3): ETGVTQSPTHLIKTRGQQVTLRCSSQSGHNTVSWYQQALGQGPQFIFQYYREEENGRGNFPPRFSGLQFPNYSSELNVNALELDDSALYLCASSLNGGRDTQYFGPGTRLTVL.

The rearrangement uses TRBV27 and TRBJ2-7; 11 bases fit TRBD1. The CDR3 loop spans 16 amino acids. Germline lookup yields CDR1 MNHEY and CDR2 SMNVEV (reference sequence). The V and J ends lost 6 bases and 4 bases, in that order; junction bases with no gene match: 11. This CDR3 is CASSPRGTGGRYEQYF. CDR3 nucleotides: TGTGCCAGCAGCCCAAGAGGGACAGGGGGGAGGTACGAGCAGTACTTC.

This sequence joins TRBV6-1 and TRBJ2-7; D might be TRBD1 (6 bases). Germline values: CDR1 MNHNS, CDR2 SASEGT. V lost 6 bases to trimming and J lost 3 bases, with 9 bases between them. The CDR3 loop spans 12 amino acids. The CDR3 spells CASRRQVYEQYF. Written as DNA, the CDR3 is TGTGCCAGCAGACGACAGGTCTACGAGCAGTACTTC.

The chain is built from TRBV19 and TRBJ2-3, with no clear D. Trimming removed 2 bases from V and 1 base from J, with 4 bases in between. The CDR3 is made up of 13 amino acids. The germline V gene encodes CDR1 LNHDA and CDR2 SQIVND (reference sequence). The CDR3 DNA sequence: TGTGCCAGTAGTATAACAGGCACAGATACGCAGTATTTT. It translates to CASSITGTDTQYF. The whole variable domain, filled in from reference TRBV19 and TRBJ2-3, reads DGGITQSPKYLFRKEGQNVTLSCEQNLNHDAMYWYRQDPGQGLRLIYYSQIVNDFQKGDIAEGYSVSREKKESFPLTVTSAQKNPTAFYLCASSITGTDTQYFGPGTRLTVL.

Notes on this clone: This same CDR3 is encoded by further DNA sequences in the sample. This chain connects TRBV11-2 to TRBJ2-5; 9 bases line up with TRBD2. V gave up 2 bases and J gave up 4 bases; unmatched junction bases: 2. The CDR3 consists of 14 residues. CDR1 SGHAT and CDR2 FQNNGV come from the germline V gene. DNA for the CDR3: TGTGCCAGCAGCTTAAGCGGGGGGAGAGAGACCCAGTACTTC. It specifies CASSLSGGRETQYF. Filled out from reference TRBV11-2 and TRBJ2-5, the complete variable domain reads EAGVAQSPRYKIIEKRQSVAFWCNPISGHATLYWYQQILGQGPKLLIQFQNNGVVDDSQLPKDRFSAERLKGVDSTLKIQPAKLEDSAVYLCASSLSGGRETQYFGPGTRLLVL.

V and J are TRBV5-1 and TRBJ2-1; TRBD2 matches at 10 bases. Per the germline V gene, CDR1 is SGHRS and CDR2 is YFSETQ. J lost 0 bases, V lost 7 bases, and 13 bases had no gene match. The CDR3 runs 18 residues. CDR3 DNA: TGCGCCAGCCGAAAACTAGCGGGGACACCCACCTCCTACAATGAGCAGTTCTTC. Protein: CASRKLAGTPTSYNEQFF.

The V and J genes are TRBV6-1 and TRBJ2-1, with 7 bases that match TRBD2. The trim removed 6 bases at V and 4 bases at J, leaving 15 bases unmatched. The CDR3 runs 17 residues. CDR1 MNHNS and CDR2 SASEGT come from the germline V gene. CDR3 nucleotides: TGTGCCAGCAGGGAATATTTCGCTAGCGGTTATTACAATGAGCAGTTCTTC. This gives the protein CASREYFASGYYNEQFF.

This clone was seen a few times. This chain joins TRBV5-1 and TRBJ1-1; TRBD1 matches at 9 bases. Trimming removed 5 bases from V and 0 bases from J; junction bases left unmatched: 8. From germline, CDR1 is SGHRS and CDR2 YFSETQ. This CDR3 has 16 residues. CDR3 loop: CASSQGTGYLNTEAFF. The DNA for the CDR3 is TGCGCCAGCAGTCAAGGGACAGGGTACTTGAACACTGAAGCTTTCTTT.

The chain recombines TRBV7-9 with TRBJ2-3; D uncertain. This CDR3 is built from 16 residues. Trimming took off 1 base at V and 5 bases at J, with 16 bases between the two ends. Germline V lookup: CDR1 SEHNR, CDR2 FQNEAQ (reference sequence). CDR3: CASSLVGSGLKDTQYF. In DNA, the CDR3 is TGTGCCAGCAGCTTAGTCGGGTCAGGCCTTAAAGATACGCAGTATTTT.

The rearrangement links TRBV10-1 to TRBJ1-1; 8 positions match TRBD1. V trimming: 6 bases; J trimming: 6 bases; junction bases outside the gene matches: 6. CDR3 length: 13 amino acids. CDR1 and CDR2 (germline): WNHNN, SYGVQD (reference sequence). CDR3 amino acids: CASSRGRSAEAFF. CDR3 DNA sequence: TGCGCCAGCAGCAGGGGGCGCAGCGCTGAAGCTTTCTTT.